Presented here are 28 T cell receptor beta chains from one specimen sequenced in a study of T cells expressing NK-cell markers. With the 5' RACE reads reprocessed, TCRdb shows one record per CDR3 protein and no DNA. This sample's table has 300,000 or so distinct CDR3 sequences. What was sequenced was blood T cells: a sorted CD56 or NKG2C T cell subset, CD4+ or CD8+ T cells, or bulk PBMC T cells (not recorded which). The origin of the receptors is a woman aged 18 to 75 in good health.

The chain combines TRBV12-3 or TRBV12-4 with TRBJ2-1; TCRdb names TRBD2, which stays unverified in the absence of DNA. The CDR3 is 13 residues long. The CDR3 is CASSFFGSNEQFF.

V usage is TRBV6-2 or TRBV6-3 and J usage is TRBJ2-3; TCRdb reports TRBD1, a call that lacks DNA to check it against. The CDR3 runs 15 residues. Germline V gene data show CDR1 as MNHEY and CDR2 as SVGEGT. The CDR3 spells CASSFLRGRTDTQYF.

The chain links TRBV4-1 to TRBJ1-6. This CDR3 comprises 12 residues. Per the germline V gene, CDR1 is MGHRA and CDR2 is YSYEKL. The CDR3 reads CASSSTDSPLHF.

The CDR3 is CASSQAGQGVVDTQYF. V usage is TRBV14 and J usage is TRBJ2-3; TCRdb designates TRBD1, a call that cannot be tested without DNA. This CDR3 spans 16 amino acids. Germline V gene data show CDR1 as SGHDN and CDR2 as FVKESK.

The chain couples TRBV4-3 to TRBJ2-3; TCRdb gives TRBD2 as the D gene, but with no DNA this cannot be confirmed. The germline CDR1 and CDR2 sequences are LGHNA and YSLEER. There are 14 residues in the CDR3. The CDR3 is CASSRGGTTDTQYF.

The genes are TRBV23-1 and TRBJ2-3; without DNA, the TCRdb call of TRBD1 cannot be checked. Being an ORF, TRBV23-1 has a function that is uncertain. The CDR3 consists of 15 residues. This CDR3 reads CASSRPRTGTDTQYF.

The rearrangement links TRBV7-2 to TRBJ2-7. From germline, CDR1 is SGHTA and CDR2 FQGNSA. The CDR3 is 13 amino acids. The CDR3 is CASSFSPTYEQYF.

CDR3 amino acids: CASSFRAPNQPQHF. This chain joins TRBV7-8 and TRBJ1-5; TCRdb names TRBD1, which stays unverified in the absence of DNA. The V gene's germline CDR1 is SGHVS and CDR2 FQNEAQ. The CDR3 is made up of 14 amino acids.

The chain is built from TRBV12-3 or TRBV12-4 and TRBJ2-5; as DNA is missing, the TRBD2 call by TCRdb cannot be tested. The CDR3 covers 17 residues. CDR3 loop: CASNPREGRGVQETQYF.

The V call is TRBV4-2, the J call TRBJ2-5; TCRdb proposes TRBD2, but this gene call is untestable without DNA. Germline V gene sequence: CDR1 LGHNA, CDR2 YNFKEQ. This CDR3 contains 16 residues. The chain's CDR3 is CASSQGTSGVLETQYF.

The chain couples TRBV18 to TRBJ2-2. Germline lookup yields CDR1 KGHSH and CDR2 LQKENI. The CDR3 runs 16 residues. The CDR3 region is CASSPSRPVNTGELFF.

The chain's CDR3 is CASSLNRGSYEQYF. The rearrangement uses TRBV12-3 or TRBV12-4 and TRBJ2-7. The CDR3 extends over 14 amino acids.

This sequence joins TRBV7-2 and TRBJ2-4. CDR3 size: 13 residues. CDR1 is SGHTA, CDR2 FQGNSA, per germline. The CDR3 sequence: CASSFSEKNIQYF.

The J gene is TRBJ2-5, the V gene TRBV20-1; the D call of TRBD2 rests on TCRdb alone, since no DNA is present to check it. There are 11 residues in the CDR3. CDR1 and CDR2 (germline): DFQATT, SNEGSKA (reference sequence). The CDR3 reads CGGSLGETQYF.

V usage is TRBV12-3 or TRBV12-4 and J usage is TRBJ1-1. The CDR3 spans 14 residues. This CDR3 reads CASTVDGPNTEAFF.

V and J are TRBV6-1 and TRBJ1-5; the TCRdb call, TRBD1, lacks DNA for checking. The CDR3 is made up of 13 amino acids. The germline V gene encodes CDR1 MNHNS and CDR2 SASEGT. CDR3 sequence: CASTGARFMAQHF.

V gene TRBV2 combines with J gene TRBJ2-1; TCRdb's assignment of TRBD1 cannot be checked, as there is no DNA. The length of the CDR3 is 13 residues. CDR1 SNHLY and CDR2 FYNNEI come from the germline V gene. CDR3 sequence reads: CASSEDRYNEQFF.

Here the CDR3 reads CASSPQFAVSSYNEQFF. V is TRBV28 and J is TRBJ2-1. The CDR3 has 17 amino acids. CDR1 is MDHEN and CDR2 is SYDVKM in the germline V gene.

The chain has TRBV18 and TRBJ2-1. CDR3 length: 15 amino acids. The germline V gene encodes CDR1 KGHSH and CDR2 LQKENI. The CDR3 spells CASSPIRVSYNEQFF.

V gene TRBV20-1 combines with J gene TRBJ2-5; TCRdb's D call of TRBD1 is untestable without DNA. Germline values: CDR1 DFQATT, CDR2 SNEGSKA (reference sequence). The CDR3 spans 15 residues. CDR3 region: CSALDRGEDEETQYF.

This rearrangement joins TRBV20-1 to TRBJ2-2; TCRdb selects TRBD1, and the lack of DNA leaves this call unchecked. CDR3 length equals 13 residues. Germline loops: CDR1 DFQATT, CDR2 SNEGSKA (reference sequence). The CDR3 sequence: CSAPDRGSGELFF.

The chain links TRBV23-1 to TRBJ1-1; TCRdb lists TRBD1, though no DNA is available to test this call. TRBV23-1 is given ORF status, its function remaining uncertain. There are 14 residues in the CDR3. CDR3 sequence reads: CASSPGVLNTEAFF.

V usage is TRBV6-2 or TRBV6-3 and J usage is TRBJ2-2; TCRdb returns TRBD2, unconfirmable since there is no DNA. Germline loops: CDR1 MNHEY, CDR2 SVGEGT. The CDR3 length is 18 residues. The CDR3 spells CASTRTSGRSTSGGELFF.

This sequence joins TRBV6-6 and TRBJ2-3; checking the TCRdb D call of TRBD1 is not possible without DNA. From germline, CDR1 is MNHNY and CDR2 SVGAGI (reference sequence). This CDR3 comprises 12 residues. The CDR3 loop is CASTLDNDTQYF.

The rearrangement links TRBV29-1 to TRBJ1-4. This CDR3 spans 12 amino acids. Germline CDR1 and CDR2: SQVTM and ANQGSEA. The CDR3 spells CSVGRGTEKLFF. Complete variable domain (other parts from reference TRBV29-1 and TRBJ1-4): SAVISQKPSRDICQRGTSLTIQCQVDSQVTMMFWYRQQPGQSLTLIATANQGSEATYESGFVIDKFPISRPNLTFSTLTVSNMSPEDSSIYLCSVGRGTEKLFFGSGTQLSVL.

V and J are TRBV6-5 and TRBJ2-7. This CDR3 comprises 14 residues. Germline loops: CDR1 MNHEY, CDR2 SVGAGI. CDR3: CASSYSGVSYEQYF.

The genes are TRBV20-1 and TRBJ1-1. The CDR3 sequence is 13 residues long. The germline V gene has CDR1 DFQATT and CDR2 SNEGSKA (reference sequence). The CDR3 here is CSASPTRGEEAFF.

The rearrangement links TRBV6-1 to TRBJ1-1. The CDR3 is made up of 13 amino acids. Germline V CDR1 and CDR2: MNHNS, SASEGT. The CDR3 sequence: CASSEKGGTEAFF.